The 10 T cell receptor beta chains reported below all come from one sample, sequenced in a study of shared clonotypes between healthy human individuals. Clones were sequenced by immunoSEQ multiplex PCR, and TCRdb holds only the in-frame ones, with some missing. The table shows about 1 million clones, with 65% to 80% occurring only once. The sample taken for sequencing was memory CD4+ T cells sorted from blood. Subset meaning: CD45RA-negative fraction. These receptors all stem from a man younger than 35 in good health.

This chain links TRBV27 with TRBJ2-7; D call uncertain. Germline CDR1 and CDR2: MNHEY and SMNVEV (reference sequence). This CDR3 contains 15 residues. V was cut by 1 base and J by 4 bases, with 14 bases left in between. The CDR3 region has the DNA TGTGCCAGCAGTTTATATTCCCCGGGCCAGTACGAGCAGTACTTC. Translated: CASSLYSPGQYEQYF.

CDR3 coding DNA: TGTGCCAGTAGGACTACAGGCCTCTCCTACGAGCAGTACTTC. Amino acids: CASRTTGLSYEQYF. The chain couples TRBV19 to TRBJ2-7; the D gene could be TRBD1 or TRBD2 (5 bases each). The V end lost 6 bases, the J end lost 0 bases, and 12 bases lay between the germline ends. This CDR3 spans 14 amino acids. The germline V gene encodes CDR1 LNHDA and CDR2 SQIVND (reference sequence). Together with reference TRBV19 and TRBJ2-7, the CDR3 gives the full variable domain: DGGITQSPKYLFRKEGQNVTLSCEQNLNHDAMYWYRQDPGQGLRLIYYSQIVNDFQKGDIAEGYSVSREKKESFPLTVTSAQKNPTAFYLCASRTTGLSYEQYFGPGTRLTVT.

The genes are TRBV2 and TRBJ1-2; D gene unclear. V dropped 6 bases and J dropped 0 bases, with 11 bases sitting between them. The CDR3 sequence is 14 residues long. Looked up from germline, CDR1 is SNHLY and CDR2 is FYNNEI. CDR3 bases: TGTGCCAGCAGCCCCTTAAGTACTAACTATGGCTACACCTTC. Protein product: CASSPLSTNYGYTF. The variable domain in full, completed from reference TRBV2 and TRBJ1-2, reads EPEVTQTPSHQVTQMGQEVILRCVPISNHLYFYWYRQILGQKVEFLVSFYNNEISEKSEIFDDQFSVERPDGSNFTLKIRSTKLEDSAMYFCASSPLSTNYGYTFGSGTRLTVV.

Only a few counts were recorded for this clone. The rearrangement links TRBV6-1 to TRBJ2-5; 12 nucleotides match TRBD1. Germline V CDR1 and CDR2: MNHNS, SASEGT. Unmatched junction bases numbered 7, after V lost 6 bases and J lost 5 bases. There are 15 residues in the CDR3. The CDR3 spells CASSLGTGGRETQYF. The CDR3 DNA reads as TGTGCCAGCAGCCTCGGGACAGGGGGCCGGGAGACCCAGTACTTC.

This clone was recorded at least ten times. Other DNA sequences within the sample encode an identical CDR3. The CDR3 nucleotides are TGTGCCAGCAGTCCTCGTACAGGGAGGGAGACCCAGTACTTC. Protein: CASSPRTGRETQYF. The rearrangement uses TRBV28 and TRBJ2-5, with D possibly being TRBD1 or TRBD2 (6 bases each). The V gene's germline CDR1 is MDHEN and CDR2 SYDVKM. This CDR3 comprises 14 residues. V was pared by 5 bases and J by 5 bases, with 15 bases between.

The J gene is TRBJ1-6, the V gene TRBV10-3, with D possibly matching TRBD1 (6 bases). The CDR3 contains 13 residues. The V and J ends lost 8 bases and 9 bases respectively, with 14 bases between them. Germline V gene data show CDR1 as ENHRY and CDR2 as SYGVKD. The CDR3: CAIQGGGSSPLHF. The CDR3 DNA reads TGTGCCATCCAGGGAGGGGGTAGTTCACCCCTCCACTTT.

There are a few counts of this clone. J is TRBJ2-5 and V is TRBV6-5; 8 bases map to TRBD2. This CDR3 comprises 15 residues. Trimming at V came to 3 bases and at J to 5 bases, leaving 8 bases not matched to a gene. Per the germline V gene, CDR1 is MNHEY and CDR2 is SVGAGI. In DNA, the CDR3 is TGTGCCAGCAGTTATGTCGAGCGGGGGCGTGAGACCCAGTACTTC. Protein: CASSYVERGRETQYF.

CDR3 in amino acids: CATRRDAGANVLTF. For the CDR3, the DNA is TGTGCCACCCGCCGGGACGCTGGGGCCAACGTCCTGACTTTC. The chain couples TRBV10-3 to TRBJ2-6; the D call may be TRBD1 or TRBD2 (5 bases each). Germline V lookup: CDR1 ENHRY, CDR2 SYGVKD. This CDR3 has 14 residues. V lost 10 bases, J lost 2 bases, and 12 bases lay in between.

The chain couples TRBV20-1 to TRBJ2-1, with D uncertain. Germline V gene data show CDR1 as DFQATT and CDR2 as SNEGSKA (reference sequence). This CDR3 comprises 11 residues. Trimming stripped 8 bases from V and 0 bases from J, with 5 bases between. In DNA, the CDR3 is TGCAGTCGGGTCTCCTACAATGAGCAGTTCTTC. This encodes CSRVSYNEQFF.

The V and J genes are TRBV11-2 and TRBJ2-3; TRBD1 matches 8 bases. Germline CDR1 reads SGHAT; CDR2 reads FQNNGV. This CDR3 spans 16 amino acids. Germline trimming cut 2 bases from V and 5 bases from J; bases unmatched to any gene: 9. This CDR3 reads CASSLLPGGSGDTQYF. The CDR3 region has the DNA TGTGCCAGCAGCTTACTGCCAGGGGGCTCTGGAGATACGCAGTATTTT. The variable domain in full, with the rest retrieved from reference TRBV11-2 and TRBJ2-3, is EAGVAQSPRYKIIEKRQSVAFWCNPISGHATLYWYQQILGQGPKLLIQFQNNGVVDDSQLPKDRFSAERLKGVDSTLKIQPAKLEDSAVYLCASSLLPGGSGDTQYFGPGTRLTVL.